The rows below give T cell receptor beta chains drawn from one sample of a study of cytomegalovirus exposure and HLA in healthy donors. Clones were read by immunoSEQ multiplex PCR, and TCRdb kept only the in-frame ones, dropping some. Here the sample spans roughly 140,000 clones, 64% being singletons. Sequencing was carried out using PBMCs. The source is a woman younger than 45 in good health and CMV-seropositive. Both conserved end residues are part of each CDR3. A D gene is named only where the DNA matches it firmly. A clone size is listed for some rows: how often the clone was seen (once, few, many), or a class if it is expanded.

CASQGFGTDTQYF TGTGCCAGCCAGGGGTTCGGGACAGATACGCAGTATTTT . TRBJ2-3 TRBV2 .
CASSQDGRAGGEAFF TGTGCCAGCAGCCAAGATGGACGCGCGGGTGGGGAAGCTTTCTTT . TRBJ1-1 TRBV4-2 .
CASSPNAGRSETQYF TGTGCCAGCAGCCCGAACGCCGGGAGATCGGAGACCCAGTACTTC . TRBJ2-5 TRBV5-6 once
CASSLASVRAQYF TGTGCCAGCAGCTTGGCCTCGGTCAGGGCCCAGTACTTC . TRBJ2-5 TRBV5-8 .
CASSYSLAAANEKLFF TGTGCCAGCAGTTACTCACTGGCGGCAGCTAATGAAAAACTGTTTTTT . TRBJ1-4 TRBV6-5 few
CASSELGQGPYEQYF TGTGCCAGCAGTGAACTGGGACAGGGGCCCTACGAGCAGTACTTC TRBD1 TRBJ2-7 TRBV25-1 .
CASSPTGGSGELFF TGTGCCAGCAGCCCAACAGGGGGATCCGGGGAGCTGTTTTTT TRBD1 TRBJ2-2 TRBV7-9 .
CAMTGEFVRHTEQYF TGCGCCATGACAGGGGAGTTCGTGCGGCACACCGAGCAGTACTTC TRBD1 TRBJ2-7 TRBV10-2 .
CASNTTSNRGMSETQYF TGTGCCAGCAACACCACTTCAAACAGGGGGATGAGCGAGACCCAGTACTTC TRBD1 TRBJ2-5 TRBV7-9 .
CASTPGLAGGSNTGELFF TGTGCCAGCACTCCGGGACTAGCGGGAGGATCGAACACCGGGGAGCTGTTTTTT TRBD2 TRBJ2-2 TRBV5-6 .
CASSKVPEYNEQFF TGTGCCAGCAGCAAAGTGCCAGAATACAATGAGCAGTTCTTC . TRBJ2-1 TRBV21-1 few
CASRQGFSSTDTQYF TGTGCCAGCAGGCAGGGGTTCAGCAGCACAGATACGCAGTATTTT . TRBJ2-3 TRBV6-5 .
CASREGQASNQPQHF TGTGCCAGTAGGGAGGGACAGGCTAGCAATCAGCCCCAGCATTTT TRBD1 TRBJ1-5 TRBV19 .
CASGQGANSYNSPLHF TGTGCCTCGGGACAGGGGGCTAACTCCTATAATTCACCCCTCCACTTT TRBD1 TRBJ1-6 TRBV30 .
CASSSRTGGSYEQYF TGCGCCAGCAGCTCCCGCACAGGGGGCTCCTACGAGCAGTACTTC TRBD1 TRBJ2-7 TRBV5-1 .
CASSVAGVVYEQYF TGTGCCAGCTCGGTAGCGGGGGTGGTCTACGAGCAGTACTTC TRBD2 TRBJ2-7 TRBV27 .
CASSYGGRGSNQPQHF TGTGCCAGCAGTTACGGGGGGAGAGGCAGCAATCAGCCCCAGCATTTT . TRBJ1-5 TRBV6-6 .
CSATGRGEAYNEQFF TGCAGCGCCACCGGCAGGGGGGAGGCCTACAATGAGCAGTTCTTC . TRBJ2-1 TRBV29-1 .
CASSFTGRGNQPQHF TGTGCCAGCAGTTTCACAGGGAGAGGCAATCAGCCCCAGCATTTT . TRBJ1-5 TRBV28 .
CASSLLSSGRDEQYF TGTGCCAGCAGTTTGTTATCTAGCGGGAGGGACGAGCAGTACTTC TRBD2 TRBJ2-7 TRBV27 few
CAWSVGGTVYGYTF TGTGCCTGGAGTGTAGGAGGGACAGTCTATGGCTACACCTTC TRBD1 TRBJ1-2 TRBV30 .
CASSLQAGAAETQYF TGTGCCAGCAGCTTACAGGCGGGAGCAGCTGAGACCCAGTACTTC TRBD2 TRBJ2-5 TRBV7-6 .